This T cell receptor beta chain was sequenced in a study of CD8 T cells in Susac syndrome. Study observations and caveats: Regarding the TCR sequencing and HLA analysis, the study admitted that a relatively small number of individuals were involved. The CD4+ T cell repertoires in Susac syndrome did not show any clonal expansion.

cDNA came from about 0.5 to 1 ug RNA primed by random hexamers. Amplification of the TCR beta CDR3 was carried out by immunoSEQ multiplex PCR, which spanned a total of 54 Vbeta and 13 Jbeta segments. TCRdb re-analysed the immunoSEQ multiplex PCR reads in MiXCR, keeping a single row per CDR3 protein. The sample lists about 210,000 distinct CDR3 sequences, over 90% seen once, with approximately 0.15% in the top ten. The CDR3 runs to 15 residues. Germline CDR1 reads MNHEY; CDR2 reads SVGAGI. Trimming at V came to 2 bases and at J to 8 bases, leaving 9 bases not matched to a gene. About this clonotype: Its target is unknown.

The chain has TRBV6-5 and TRBJ1-5, with TRBD1 matching 7 bases. This clonotype was sampled from a human donor with Susac syndrome. Sample: CD4+ T cells from PBMCs. The CDR3 bases are TGTGCCAGCAGTTACCGGACAGGCCGTGGTGAGCCCCAGCATTTT. Translation gives CASSYRTGRGEPQHF.